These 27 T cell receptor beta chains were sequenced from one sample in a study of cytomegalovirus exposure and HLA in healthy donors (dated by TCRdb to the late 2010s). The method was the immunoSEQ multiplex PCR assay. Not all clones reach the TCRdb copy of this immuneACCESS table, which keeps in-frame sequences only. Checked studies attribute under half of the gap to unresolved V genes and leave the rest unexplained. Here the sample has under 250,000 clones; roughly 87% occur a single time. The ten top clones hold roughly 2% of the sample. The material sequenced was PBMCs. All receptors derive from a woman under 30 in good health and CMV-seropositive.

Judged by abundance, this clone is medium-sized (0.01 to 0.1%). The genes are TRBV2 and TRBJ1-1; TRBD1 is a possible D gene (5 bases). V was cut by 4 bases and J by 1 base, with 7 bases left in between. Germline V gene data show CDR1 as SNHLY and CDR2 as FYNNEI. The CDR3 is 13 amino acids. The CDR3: CASSVGENTEAFF. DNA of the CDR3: TGTGCCAGCAGTGTAGGGGAGAACACTGAAGCTTTCTTT.

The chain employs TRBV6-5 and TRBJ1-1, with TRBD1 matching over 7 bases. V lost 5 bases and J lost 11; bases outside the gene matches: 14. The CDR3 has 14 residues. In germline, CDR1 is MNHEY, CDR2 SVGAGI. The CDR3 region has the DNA TGTGCCAGCAGTCCACCTGGGGACAGAACAAGGGCTTTCTTT. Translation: CASSPPGDRTRAFF.

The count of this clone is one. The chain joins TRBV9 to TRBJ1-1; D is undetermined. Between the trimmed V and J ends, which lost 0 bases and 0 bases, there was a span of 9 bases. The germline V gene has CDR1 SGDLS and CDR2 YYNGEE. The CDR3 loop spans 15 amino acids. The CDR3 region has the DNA TGTGCCAGCAGCGTAGAAGGAGCCTTGAACACTGAAGCTTTCTTT. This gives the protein CASSVEGALNTEAFF.

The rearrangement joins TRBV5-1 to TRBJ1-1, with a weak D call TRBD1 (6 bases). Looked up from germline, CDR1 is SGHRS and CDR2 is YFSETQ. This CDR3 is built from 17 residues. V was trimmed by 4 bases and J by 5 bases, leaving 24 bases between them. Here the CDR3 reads CASSRTLTGSLWTEAFF. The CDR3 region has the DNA TGCGCCAGCAGCCGTACTCTTACAGGGTCCCTGTGGACTGAAGCTTTCTTT.

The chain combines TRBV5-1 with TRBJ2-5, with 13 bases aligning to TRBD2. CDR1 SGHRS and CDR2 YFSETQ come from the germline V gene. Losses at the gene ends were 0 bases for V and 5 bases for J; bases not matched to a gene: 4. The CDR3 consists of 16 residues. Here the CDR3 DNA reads TGCGCCAGCAGCTTGGGACTAGCGGGAGGAGGGGAGACCCAGTACTTC. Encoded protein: CASSLGLAGGGETQYF.

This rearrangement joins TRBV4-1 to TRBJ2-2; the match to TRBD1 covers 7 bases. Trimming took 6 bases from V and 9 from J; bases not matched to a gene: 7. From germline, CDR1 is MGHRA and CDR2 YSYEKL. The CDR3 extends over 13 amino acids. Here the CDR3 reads CASRRQGSRELFF. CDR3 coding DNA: TGCGCCAGCAGGAGACAGGGTAGCCGGGAGCTGTTTTTT.

CDR3 nucleotides: TGTGCCAGCAGCTTAATAAGATCAGGGAGGGCAGATACGCAGTATTTT. Translated: CASSLIRSGRADTQYF. V gene TRBV7-3 combines with J gene TRBJ2-3; 7 positions agree with TRBD2. The CDR3 runs 16 residues. V trimming: 1 base; J trimming: 4 bases; junction bases outside the gene matches: 8. The germline gives CDR1 SGHTA, CDR2 FQGTGA.

CDR3 sequence reads: CSTSHNEQFF. The CDR3 DNA reads as TGCAGTACCAGTCACAATGAGCAGTTCTTC. V gene TRBV20-1 combines with J gene TRBJ2-1, with no clear D. The CDR3 sequence is 10 residues long. Trimming stripped 8 bases from V and 5 bases from J, with 7 bases between. Germline V lookup: CDR1 DFQATT, CDR2 SNEGSKA (reference sequence).

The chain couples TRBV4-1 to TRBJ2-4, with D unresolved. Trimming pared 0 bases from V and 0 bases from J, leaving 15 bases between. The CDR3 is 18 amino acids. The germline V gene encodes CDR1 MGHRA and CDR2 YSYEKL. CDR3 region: CASSQETVATLAKNIQYF. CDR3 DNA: TGCGCCAGCAGCCAAGAGACTGTCGCGACCTTAGCCAAAAACATTCAGTACTTC.

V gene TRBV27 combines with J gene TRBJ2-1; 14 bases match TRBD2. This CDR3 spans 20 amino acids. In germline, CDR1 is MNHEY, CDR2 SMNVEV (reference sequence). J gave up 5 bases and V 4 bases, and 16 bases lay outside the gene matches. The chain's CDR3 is CASSSPGLAGEGGWHNEQFF. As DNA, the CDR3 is TGTGCCAGCAGTTCCCCGGGACTAGCGGGAGAGGGGGGGTGGCACAATGAGCAGTTCTTC.

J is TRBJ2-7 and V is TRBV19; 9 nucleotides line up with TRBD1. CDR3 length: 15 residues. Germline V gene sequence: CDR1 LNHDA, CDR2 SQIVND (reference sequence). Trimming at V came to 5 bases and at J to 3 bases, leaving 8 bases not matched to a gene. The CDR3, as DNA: TGTGCCAGTAGTTGGCACCGGGACAGGGACTACGAGCAGTACTTC. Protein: CASSWHRDRDYEQYF.

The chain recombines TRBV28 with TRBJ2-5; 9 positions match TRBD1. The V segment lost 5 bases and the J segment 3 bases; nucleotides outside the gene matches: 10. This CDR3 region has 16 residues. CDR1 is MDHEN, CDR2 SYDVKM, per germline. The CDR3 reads CASSPQQGAREETQYF. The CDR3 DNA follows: TGTGCCAGCAGTCCTCAACAGGGGGCGCGTGAAGAGACCCAGTACTTC.

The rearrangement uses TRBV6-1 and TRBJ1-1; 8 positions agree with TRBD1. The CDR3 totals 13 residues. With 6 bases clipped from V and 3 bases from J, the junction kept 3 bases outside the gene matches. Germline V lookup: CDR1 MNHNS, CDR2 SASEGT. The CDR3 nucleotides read TGTGCCAGCAGGGTGGACAGGGACACTGAAGCTTTCTTT. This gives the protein CASRVDRDTEAFF.

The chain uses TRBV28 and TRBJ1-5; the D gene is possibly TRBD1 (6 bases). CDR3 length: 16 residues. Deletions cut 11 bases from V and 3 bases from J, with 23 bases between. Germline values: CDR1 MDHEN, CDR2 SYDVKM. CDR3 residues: CAAQDRDYRTNQPQHF. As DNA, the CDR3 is TGTGCCGCACAGGACAGAGACTATAGAACCAATCAGCCCCAGCATTTT.

The CDR3 coding sequence is TGTGCCAGCAGCCAAGGAGGAGAGCGGGGGTACAATGAGCAGTTCTTC. Amino acid sequence: CASSQGGERGYNEQFF. This rearrangement joins TRBV4-2 to TRBJ2-1; 8 bases line up with TRBD2. The CDR3 contains 16 residues. Germline V gene data show CDR1 as LGHNA and CDR2 as YNFKEQ. J lost 4 bases, V lost 1 base, and 6 bases had no gene match.

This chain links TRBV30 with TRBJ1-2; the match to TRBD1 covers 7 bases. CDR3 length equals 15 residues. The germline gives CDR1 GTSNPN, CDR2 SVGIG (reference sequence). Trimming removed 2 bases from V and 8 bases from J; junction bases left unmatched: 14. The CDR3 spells CAWSQEQGKTGGYTF. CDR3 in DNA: TGTGCCTGGAGTCAGGAACAGGGGAAGACCGGCGGCTACACCTTC.

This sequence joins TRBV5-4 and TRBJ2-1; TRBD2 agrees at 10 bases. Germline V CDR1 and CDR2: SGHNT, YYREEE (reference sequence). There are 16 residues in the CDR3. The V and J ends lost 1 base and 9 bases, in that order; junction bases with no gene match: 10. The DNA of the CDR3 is TGTGCCAGCAGCTTGATGCTAGCGGGAGATTTTGGTGAGCAGTTCTTC. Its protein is CASSLMLAGDFGEQFF.

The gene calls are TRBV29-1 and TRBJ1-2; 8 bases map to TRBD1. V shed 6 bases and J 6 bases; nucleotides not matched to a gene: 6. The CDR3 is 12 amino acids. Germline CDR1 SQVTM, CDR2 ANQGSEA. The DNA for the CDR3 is TGCAGCGTAGACGACAGGGGAAATGGCTACACCTTC. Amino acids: CSVDDRGNGYTF.

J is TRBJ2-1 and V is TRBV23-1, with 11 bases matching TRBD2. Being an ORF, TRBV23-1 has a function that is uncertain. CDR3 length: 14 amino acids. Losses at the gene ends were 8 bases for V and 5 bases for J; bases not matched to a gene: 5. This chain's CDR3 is CASRTGLADNEQFF. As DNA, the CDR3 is TGCGCCAGCCGAACGGGACTAGCGGACAATGAGCAGTTCTTC.

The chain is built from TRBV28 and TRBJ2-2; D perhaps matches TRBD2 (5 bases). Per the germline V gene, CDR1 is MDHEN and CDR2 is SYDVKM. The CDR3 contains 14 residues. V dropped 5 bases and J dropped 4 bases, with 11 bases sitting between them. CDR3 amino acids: CASSVFGITGELFF. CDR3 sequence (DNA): TGTGCCAGCAGTGTTTTCGGGATCACCGGGGAGCTGTTTTTT.

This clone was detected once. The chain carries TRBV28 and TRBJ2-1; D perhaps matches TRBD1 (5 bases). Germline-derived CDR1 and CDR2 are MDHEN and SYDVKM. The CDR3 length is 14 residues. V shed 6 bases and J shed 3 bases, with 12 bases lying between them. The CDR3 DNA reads TGTGCCAGCAGCTACCTTGACAGCTACAATGAGCAGTTCTTC. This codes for CASSYLDSYNEQFF. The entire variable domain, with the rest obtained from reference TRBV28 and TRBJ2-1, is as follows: DVKVTQSSRYLVKRTGEKVFLECVQDMDHENMFWYRQDPGLGLRLIYFSYDVKMKEKGDIPEGYSVSREKKERFSLILESASTNQTSMYLCASSYLDSYNEQFFGPGTRLTVL.

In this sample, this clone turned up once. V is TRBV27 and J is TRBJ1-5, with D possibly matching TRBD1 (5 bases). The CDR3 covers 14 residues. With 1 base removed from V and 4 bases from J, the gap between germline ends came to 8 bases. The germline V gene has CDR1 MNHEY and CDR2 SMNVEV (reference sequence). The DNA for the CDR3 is TGTGCCAGCAGTTTATGGGGGGTGAATCAGCCCCAGCATTTT. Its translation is CASSLWGVNQPQHF.

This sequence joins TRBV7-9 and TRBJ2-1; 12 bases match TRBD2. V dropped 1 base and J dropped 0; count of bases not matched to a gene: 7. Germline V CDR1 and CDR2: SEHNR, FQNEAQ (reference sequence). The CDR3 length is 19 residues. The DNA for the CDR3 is TGTGCCAGCAGCTTAGAAATACTAGCGGGAGGATACTCCTACAATGAGCAGTTCTTC. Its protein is CASSLEILAGGYSYNEQFF.

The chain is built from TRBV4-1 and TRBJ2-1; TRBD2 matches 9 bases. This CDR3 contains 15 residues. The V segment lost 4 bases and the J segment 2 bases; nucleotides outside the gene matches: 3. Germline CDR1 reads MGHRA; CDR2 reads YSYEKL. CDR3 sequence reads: CASSLLAGAYNEQFF. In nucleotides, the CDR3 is TGCGCCAGCAGCCTTTTAGCGGGGGCCTACAATGAGCAGTTCTTC.

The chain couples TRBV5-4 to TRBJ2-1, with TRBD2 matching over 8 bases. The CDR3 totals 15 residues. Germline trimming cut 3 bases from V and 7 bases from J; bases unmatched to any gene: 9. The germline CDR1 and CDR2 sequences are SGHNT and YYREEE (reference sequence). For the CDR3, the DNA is TGTGCCAGCAGCTCCCCCGGGACTAGTATGAATGAGCAGTTCTTC. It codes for CASSSPGTSMNEQFF.

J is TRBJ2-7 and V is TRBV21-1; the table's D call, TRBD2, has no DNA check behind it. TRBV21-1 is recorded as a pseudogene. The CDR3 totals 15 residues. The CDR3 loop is CASSETSGQPYEQYF. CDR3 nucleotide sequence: TGTGCCAGCAGCGAGACTAGCGGGCAGCCCTACGAGCAGTACTTC.

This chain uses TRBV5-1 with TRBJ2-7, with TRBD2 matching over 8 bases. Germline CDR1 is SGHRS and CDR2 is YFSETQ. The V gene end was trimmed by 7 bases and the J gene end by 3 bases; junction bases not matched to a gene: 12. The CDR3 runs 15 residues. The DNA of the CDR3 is TGCGCCAGCTGCCACGGGGGGGGGCGCGTCTACGAGCAGTACTTC. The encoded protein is CASCHGGGRVYEQYF.